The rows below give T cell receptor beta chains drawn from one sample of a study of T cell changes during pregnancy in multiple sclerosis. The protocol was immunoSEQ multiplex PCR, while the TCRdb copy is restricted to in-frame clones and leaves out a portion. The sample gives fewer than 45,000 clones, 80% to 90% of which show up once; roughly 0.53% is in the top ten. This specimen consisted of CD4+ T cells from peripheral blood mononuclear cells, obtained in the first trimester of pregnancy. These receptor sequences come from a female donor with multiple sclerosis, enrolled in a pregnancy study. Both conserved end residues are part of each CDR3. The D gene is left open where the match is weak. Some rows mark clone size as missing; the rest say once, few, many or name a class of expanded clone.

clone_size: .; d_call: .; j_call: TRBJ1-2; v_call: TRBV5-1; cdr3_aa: CASSLGQTGGYGYTF; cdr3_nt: TGCGCCAGCAGCTTGGGTCAGACCGGGGGCTATGGCTACACCTTC
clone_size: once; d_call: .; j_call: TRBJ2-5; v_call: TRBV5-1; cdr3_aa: CASSNLGAETQYF; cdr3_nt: TGCGCCAGCAGTAATTTGGGGGCAGAGACCCAGTACTTC
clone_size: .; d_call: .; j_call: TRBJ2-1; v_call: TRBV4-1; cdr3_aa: CASSQGIVGPNEQFF; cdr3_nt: TGCGCCAGCAGCCAAGGAATAGTCGGTCCCAATGAGCAGTTCTTC
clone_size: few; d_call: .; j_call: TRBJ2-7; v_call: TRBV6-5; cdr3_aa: CASSYSGQVTYEQYF; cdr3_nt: TGTGCCAGCAGTTACTCGGGGCAGGTCACCTACGAGCAGTACTTC
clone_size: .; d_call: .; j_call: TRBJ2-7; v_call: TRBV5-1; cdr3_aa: CASSLKATVANNYEQYF; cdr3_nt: TGCGCCAGCAGCTTGAAAGCGACAGTTGCAAACAACTACGAGCAGTACTTC
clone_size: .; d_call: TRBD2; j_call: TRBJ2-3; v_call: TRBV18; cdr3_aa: CASSPGLAGTDTQYF; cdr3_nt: TGTGCCAGCTCACCGGGACTAGCGGGAACAGATACGCAGTATTTT
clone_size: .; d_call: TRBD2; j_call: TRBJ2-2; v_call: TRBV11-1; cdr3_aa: CASRSGTSGGNTGELFF; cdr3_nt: TGTGCCAGCAGATCTGGGACTAGCGGGGGGAACACCGGGGAGCTGTTTTTT
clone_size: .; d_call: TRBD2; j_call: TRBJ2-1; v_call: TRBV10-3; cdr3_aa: CAISEPIGLAGHNEQFF; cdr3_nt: TGTGCCATCAGTGAGCCGATCGGACTAGCGGGGCACAATGAGCAGTTCTTC
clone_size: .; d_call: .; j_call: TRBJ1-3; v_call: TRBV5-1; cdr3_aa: CASRDQVNSGNTIYF; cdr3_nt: TGCGCCAGCAGAGACCAGGTGAACTCTGGAAACACCATATATTTT
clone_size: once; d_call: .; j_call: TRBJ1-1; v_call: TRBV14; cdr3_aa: CASSQSLNTEAFF; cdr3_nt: TGTGCCAGCAGCCAATCTTTGAACACTGAAGCTTTCTTT
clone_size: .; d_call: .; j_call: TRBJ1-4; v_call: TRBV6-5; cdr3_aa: CASSYSSTNEKLFF; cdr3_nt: TGTGCCAGCAGTTACTCCTCAACTAATGAAAAACTGTTTTTT
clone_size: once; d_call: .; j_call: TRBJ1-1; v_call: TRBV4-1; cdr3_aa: CASSQEMRRGTEAFF; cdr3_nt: TGCGCCAGCAGCCAAGAGATGAGAAGGGGCACTGAAGCTTTCTTT
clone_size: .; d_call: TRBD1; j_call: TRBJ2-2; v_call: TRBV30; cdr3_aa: CAWSRDRAGTGELFF; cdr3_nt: TGTGCCTGGAGTCGAGACAGGGCGGGCACCGGGGAGCTGTTTTTT
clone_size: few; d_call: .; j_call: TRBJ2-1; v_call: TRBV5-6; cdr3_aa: CASSPTSGSILRYNEQFF; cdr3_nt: TGTGCCAGCAGCCCGACCTCAGGCAGTATACTCCGATACAATGAGCAGTTCTTC
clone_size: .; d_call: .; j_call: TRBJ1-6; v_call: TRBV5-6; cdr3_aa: CASSLAFSPLHF; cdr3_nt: TGTGCCAGCAGCTTGGCATTTTCACCCCTCCACTTT
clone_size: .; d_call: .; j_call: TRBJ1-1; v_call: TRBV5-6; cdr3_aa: CASSLFTSIYTEAFF; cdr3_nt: TGTGCCAGCAGCTTGTTCACTTCCATTTACACTGAAGCTTTCTTT
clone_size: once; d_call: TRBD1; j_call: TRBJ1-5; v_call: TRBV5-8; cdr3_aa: CASSSGTAINQPQHF; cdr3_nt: TGTGCCAGCAGCTCGGGGACAGCCATCAATCAGCCCCAGCATTTT
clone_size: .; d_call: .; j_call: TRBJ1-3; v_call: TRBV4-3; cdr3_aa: CASSHARLHSGNTIYF; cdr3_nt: TGCGCCAGCAGCCACGCGCGATTGCACTCTGGAAACACCATATATTTT
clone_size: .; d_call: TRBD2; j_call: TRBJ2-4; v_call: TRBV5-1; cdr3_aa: CASSLPAGMIGEAKNIQYF; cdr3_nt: TGCGCCAGCAGCCTTCCAGCGGGAATGATTGGAGAAGCCAAAAACATTCAGTACTTC
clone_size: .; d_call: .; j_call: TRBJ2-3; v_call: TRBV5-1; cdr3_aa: CASSPGNTDTQYF; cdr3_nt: TGCGCCAGCAGCCCCGGGAACACAGATACGCAGTATTTT
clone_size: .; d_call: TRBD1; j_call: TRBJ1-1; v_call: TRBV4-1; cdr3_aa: CASSLQDGTGRIVNTEAFF; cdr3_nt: TGCGCCAGCAGCCTTCAAGATGGGACAGGGCGCATCGTGAACACTGAAGCTTTCTTT
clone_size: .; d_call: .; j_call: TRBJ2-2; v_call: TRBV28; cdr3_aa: CASSLGGANTGELFF; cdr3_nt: TGTGCCAGCAGTCTAGGGGGGGCGAACACCGGGGAGCTGTTTTTT
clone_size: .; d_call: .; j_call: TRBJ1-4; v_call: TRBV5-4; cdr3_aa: CASSLAGAENEKLFF; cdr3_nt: TGTGCCAGCAGCTTGGCAGGGGCCGAGAATGAAAAACTGTTTTTT
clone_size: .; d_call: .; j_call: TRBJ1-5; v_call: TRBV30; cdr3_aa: CAEGQGTGNQPQHF; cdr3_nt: TGTGCCGAAGGGCAGGGGACGGGCAATCAGCCCCAGCATTTT